Below, 10 T cell receptor beta chains from the same sample are listed, as sequenced in a study of cytomegalovirus exposure and HLA in healthy donors. Use of 60 Vbeta and 13 Jbeta primers characterized the PCR. Profiling relied on immunoSEQ multiplex PCR, and the TCRdb table lists in-frame clones only, not all of them. The table includes approximately 190,000 clones, around 83% detected once. The sample was PBMCs. All receptors come from a woman aged 18-35 years in good health and CMV-seronegative.

Only a few counts were recorded for this clone. The J gene is TRBJ2-2, the V gene TRBV7-6; D is unresolved. Germline V gene data show CDR1 as SGHVS and CDR2 as FNYEAQ. Trimming pared 2 bases from V and 4 bases from J, leaving 5 bases between. This CDR3 region has 13 residues. CDR3 nucleotides: TGTGCCAGCAGCTTACAGGTCACCGGGGAGCTGTTTTTT. It yields the protein CASSLQVTGELFF.

The chain uses TRBV4-1 and TRBJ2-1, with TRBD1 matching 7 bases. V dropped 0 bases and J dropped 6; count of bases not matched to a gene: 8. The CDR3 contains 16 residues. Per germline, CDR1 MGHRA and CDR2 YSYEKL. The CDR3 spells CASSQDRTGDSNEQFF. For the CDR3, the DNA is TGCGCCAGCAGCCAAGATCGAACAGGGGATAGCAATGAGCAGTTCTTC.

This rearrangement joins TRBV6-6 to TRBJ2-7, with a weak D call TRBD2 (6 bases). Germline V gene lookup returns CDR1 MNHNY and CDR2 SVGAGI (reference sequence). With 8 bases removed from V and 0 bases from J, the gap between germline ends came to 14 bases. The CDR3 runs 14 residues. The CDR3 loop is CASGGSRDSYEQYF. The DNA for the CDR3 is TGTGCCAGCGGAGGGAGTAGGGACTCCTACGAGCAGTACTTC.

The chain carries TRBV19 and TRBJ2-7, with TRBD2 matching 11 bases. The ends lost 8 bases at V and 0 bases at J; junction bases unmatched: 9. The CDR3 consists of 16 residues. CDR1 and CDR2 (germline): LNHDA, SQIVND (reference sequence). DNA of the CDR3: TGTGCCAGTCAAGAGGCTAGCGGGGGGAACTCCTACGAGCAGTACTTC. This gives the protein CASQEASGGNSYEQYF.

The V and J genes are TRBV18 and TRBJ2-7; 7 nucleotides align to TRBD1. Losses at the gene ends were 4 bases for V and 2 bases for J; bases not matched to a gene: 5. Germline V gene lookup returns CDR1 KGHSH and CDR2 LQKENI. The CDR3 is 14 amino acids. The CDR3 region is CASSRRDRTYEQYF. The CDR3 DNA is TGTGCCAGCTCACGCCGGGACAGAACCTACGAGCAGTACTTC.

The gene calls are TRBV5-3 and TRBJ2-7; D possibly corresponds to TRBD1 (6 bases). TRBV5-3 is an ORF, and what it does is uncertain. Trimming cost V 2 bases and J 7 bases, with 19 bases left between them. CDR3 length: 15 amino acids. CDR3 DNA sequence: TGTGCCAGAAGCTTCTCCCGCCAGGGACATTCGGAGCAGTACTTC. The encoded protein is CARSFSRQGHSEQYF.

The V gene is TRBV2, the J gene TRBJ1-1; D unresolved. This CDR3 contains 11 residues. Germline lookup yields CDR1 SNHLY and CDR2 FYNNEI. The V end lost 6 bases, the J end lost 6 bases, and 8 bases lay between the germline ends. This chain's CDR3 is CASRAEAEAFF. The CDR3 DNA follows: TGTGCCAGCAGGGCGGAAGCTGAAGCTTTCTTT.

The chain combines TRBV7-2 with TRBJ1-1; weak D call: TRBD1 (5 bases). CDR1 is SGHTA and CDR2 is FQGNSA in the germline V gene. The CDR3 covers 14 residues. Trimming removed 3 bases at V and 6 bases at J, with 14 bases between. In DNA form, the CDR3 reads TGTGCCAGCAGCTTGAAGGGGAGGGAGGCTGAAGCTTTCTTT. Translation: CASSLKGREAEAFF.

The chain couples TRBV7-6 to TRBJ2-1; 9 bases fit TRBD2. V was clipped by 1 base and J by 0 bases; unmatched bases: 7. The CDR3 has 18 residues. Looked up from germline, CDR1 is SGHVS and CDR2 is FNYEAQ. CDR3 loop: CASSLGLAGMSSYNEQFF. The CDR3 DNA is TGTGCCAGCAGCTTAGGGCTAGCGGGGATGAGCTCCTACAATGAGCAGTTCTTC. Together with reference TRBV7-6 and TRBJ2-1, the CDR3 gives the full variable domain: GAGVSQSPRYKVTKRGQDVALRCDPISGHVSLYWYRQALGQGPEFLTYFNYEAQQDKSGLPNDRFSAERPEGSISTLTIQRTEQRDSAMYRCASSLGLAGMSSYNEQFFGPGTRLTVL.

The J gene is TRBJ1-1, the V gene TRBV29-1; TRBD1 matches 7 bases. The CDR3 sequence is 13 residues long. The trim removed 6 bases at V and 3 bases at J, leaving 7 bases unmatched. In germline, CDR1 is SQVTM, CDR2 ANQGSEA. The CDR3 DNA reads TGCAGCGTGAAACAGGGGAGAGACACTGAAGCTTTCTTT. It codes for CSVKQGRDTEAFF.